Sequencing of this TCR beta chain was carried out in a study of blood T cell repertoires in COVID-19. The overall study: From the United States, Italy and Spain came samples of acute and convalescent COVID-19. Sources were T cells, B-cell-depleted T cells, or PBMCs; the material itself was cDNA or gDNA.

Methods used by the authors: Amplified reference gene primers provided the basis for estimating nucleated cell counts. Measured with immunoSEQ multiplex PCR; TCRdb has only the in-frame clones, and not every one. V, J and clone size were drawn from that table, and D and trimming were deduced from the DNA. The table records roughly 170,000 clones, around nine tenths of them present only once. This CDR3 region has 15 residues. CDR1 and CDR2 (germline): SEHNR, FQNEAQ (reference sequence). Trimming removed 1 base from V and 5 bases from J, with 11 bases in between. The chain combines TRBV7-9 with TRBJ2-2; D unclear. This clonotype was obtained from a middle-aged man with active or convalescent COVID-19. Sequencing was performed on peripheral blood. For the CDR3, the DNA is TGTGCCAGCAGCTTAGATGGCAGAGGTACCGGGGAGCTGTTTTTT. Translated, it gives CASSLDGRGTGELFF.